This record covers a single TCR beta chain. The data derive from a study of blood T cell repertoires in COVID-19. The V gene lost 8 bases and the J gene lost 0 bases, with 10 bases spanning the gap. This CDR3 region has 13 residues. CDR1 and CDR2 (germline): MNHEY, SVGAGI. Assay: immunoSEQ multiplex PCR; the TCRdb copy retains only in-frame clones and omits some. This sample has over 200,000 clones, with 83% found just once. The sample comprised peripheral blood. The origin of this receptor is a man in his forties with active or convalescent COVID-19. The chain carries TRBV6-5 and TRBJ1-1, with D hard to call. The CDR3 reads CASSNLVNTEAFF. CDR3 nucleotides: TGTGCCAGCTCTAATCTGGTGAACACTGAAGCTTTCTTT.